These T cell receptor beta chains were read from a single sample in a study of blood T cell repertoires in COVID-19. Assay: immunoSEQ multiplex PCR; the TCRdb copy retains only in-frame clones and omits some. This table has around 150,000 clones, about nine tenths appearing once. The source material was peripheral blood. Receptor source: a man younger than 30 with acute or convalescent COVID-19. CDR3s include the opening cysteine and the closing phenylalanine or tryptophan. Fields, in order: D gene, J gene, V gene, clone size, CDR3 protein, CDR3 DNA. The D gene is left open where the match is weak. Not all rows give a size; the values are once, few, many and, for expanded clones, a class.

- TRBJ2-3 TRBV19 - CASRRLLTDTQYF TGTGCCAGTAGGAGGCTACTCACAGATACGCAGTATTTT
- TRBJ1-5 TRBV2 - CASSPRNQPQHF TGTGCCAGCAGCCCCAGGAATCAGCCCCAGCATTTT
- TRBJ2-3 TRBV4-1 - CASSQSPLLDTQYF TGCGCCAGCAGCCAAAGCCCCTTATTAGATACGCAGTATTTT
- TRBJ2-1 TRBV3-1/TRBV3-2 few CASSRGLGNEQFF TGTGCCAGCAGTCGGGGACTCGGCAATGAGCAGTTCTTC
- TRBJ1-1 TRBV6-5 - CASRDRGTEAFF TGTGCCAGCAGGGATAGAGGTACTGAAGCTTTCTTT
- TRBJ2-7 TRBV4-2 - CASSQEPLYEQYF TGTGCCAGCAGCCAAGAGCCACTCTACGAGCAGTACTTC
TRBD1 TRBJ1-5 TRBV5-1 - CASSLGQGGQPQHF TGCGCCAGCAGCTTGGGACAGGGCGGACAGCCCCAGCATTTT
TRBD1 TRBJ1-1 TRBV28 - CASKTGDFGSTEAFF TGTGCCAGCAAAACAGGGGACTTTGGGAGCACTGAAGCTTTCTTT
- TRBJ2-5 TRBV30 - CAWGESPAGTRLRETQYF TGTGCCTGGGGTGAGTCTCCCGCCGGGACACGGCTTAGGGAGACCCAGTACTTC
- TRBJ1-1 TRBV10-3 - CAISEAGATEAFF TGTGCCATCAGTGAGGCAGGGGCCACTGAAGCTTTCTTT
TRBD1 TRBJ1-4 TRBV9 - CASSVTGGEKLFF TGTGCCAGCAGCGTAACAGGGGGAGAAAAACTGTTTTTT
- TRBJ1-1 TRBV9 few CASSPAGGTEAFF TGTGCCAGCAGCCCCGCCGGAGGTACTGAAGCTTTCTTT
TRBD1 TRBJ1-5 TRBV6-5 - CASSRGQGRPPQHF TGTGCCAGCAGTCGTGGACAGGGGAGGCCGCCCCAGCATTTT
TRBD1 TRBJ1-1 TRBV9 - CASSVGIGQGNTEAFF TGTGCCAGCAGCGTAGGAATAGGACAGGGAAACACTGAAGCTTTCTTT
TRBD1 TRBJ1-4 TRBV7-9 - CASSFYRGEKLFF TGTGCCAGCAGCTTCTACAGGGGTGAAAAACTGTTTTTT
TRBD2 TRBJ2-1 TRBV9 - CASSVVWTSSYNEQFF TGTGCCAGCAGCGTAGTCTGGACTAGCTCCTACAATGAGCAGTTCTTC
- TRBJ2-7 TRBV6-1 - CASSEAGSSYEQYF TGTGCCAGCAGTGAAGCTGGGAGCTCCTACGAGCAGTACTTC
TRBD1 TRBJ1-5 TRBV27 once CASSLYRDRNQPQHF TGTGCCAGCAGTTTATACCGGGACAGGAATCAGCCCCAGCATTTT
- TRBJ1-1 TRBV5-4 - CASSLGGGARTEAFF TGTGCCAGCAGCTTAGGCGGGGGCGCCAGGACTGAAGCTTTCTTT
TRBD1 TRBJ1-2 TRBV5-1 - CASSAGQEIYGYTF TGCGCCAGCAGCGCGGGACAGGAGATCTATGGCTACACCTTC
- TRBJ1-6 TRBV19 - CASSKGPGSSYNSPLHF TGTGCCAGTAGTAAAGGACCGGGAAGCTCCTATAATTCACCCCTCCACTTT
TRBD1 TRBJ2-7 TRBV10-1 - CASKKDRASDEQYF TGCGCCAGCAAGAAAGACAGGGCTTCGGACGAGCAGTACTTC
- TRBJ2-1 TRBV27 - CASSPLAPLAENEQFF TGTGCCAGCAGTCCCTTGGCTCCCCTCGCGGAGAATGAGCAGTTCTTC
TRBD1 TRBJ1-2 TRBV19 - CASSFLVGTDYGYTF TGTGCCAGTAGTTTTTTGGTTGGGACAGATTATGGCTACACCTTC
- TRBJ1-1 TRBV5-1 - CASSPTANTEAFF TGCGCCAGCAGCCCGACAGCGAACACTGAAGCTTTCTTT
TRBD2 TRBJ2-3 TRBV30 - CAWSGLAGAGTDTQYF TGTGCCTGGAGTGGTCTAGCGGGAGCTGGCACAGATACGCAGTATTTT
TRBD1 TRBJ2-1 TRBV9 - CASSVEGQGTNEQFF TGTGCCAGCAGCGTAGAGGGACAGGGTACCAATGAGCAGTTCTTC
TRBD2 TRBJ2-1 TRBV5-6 - CASSFRTSGTNNEQFF TGTGCCAGCAGCTTCCGGACTAGCGGGACTAACAATGAGCAGTTCTTC